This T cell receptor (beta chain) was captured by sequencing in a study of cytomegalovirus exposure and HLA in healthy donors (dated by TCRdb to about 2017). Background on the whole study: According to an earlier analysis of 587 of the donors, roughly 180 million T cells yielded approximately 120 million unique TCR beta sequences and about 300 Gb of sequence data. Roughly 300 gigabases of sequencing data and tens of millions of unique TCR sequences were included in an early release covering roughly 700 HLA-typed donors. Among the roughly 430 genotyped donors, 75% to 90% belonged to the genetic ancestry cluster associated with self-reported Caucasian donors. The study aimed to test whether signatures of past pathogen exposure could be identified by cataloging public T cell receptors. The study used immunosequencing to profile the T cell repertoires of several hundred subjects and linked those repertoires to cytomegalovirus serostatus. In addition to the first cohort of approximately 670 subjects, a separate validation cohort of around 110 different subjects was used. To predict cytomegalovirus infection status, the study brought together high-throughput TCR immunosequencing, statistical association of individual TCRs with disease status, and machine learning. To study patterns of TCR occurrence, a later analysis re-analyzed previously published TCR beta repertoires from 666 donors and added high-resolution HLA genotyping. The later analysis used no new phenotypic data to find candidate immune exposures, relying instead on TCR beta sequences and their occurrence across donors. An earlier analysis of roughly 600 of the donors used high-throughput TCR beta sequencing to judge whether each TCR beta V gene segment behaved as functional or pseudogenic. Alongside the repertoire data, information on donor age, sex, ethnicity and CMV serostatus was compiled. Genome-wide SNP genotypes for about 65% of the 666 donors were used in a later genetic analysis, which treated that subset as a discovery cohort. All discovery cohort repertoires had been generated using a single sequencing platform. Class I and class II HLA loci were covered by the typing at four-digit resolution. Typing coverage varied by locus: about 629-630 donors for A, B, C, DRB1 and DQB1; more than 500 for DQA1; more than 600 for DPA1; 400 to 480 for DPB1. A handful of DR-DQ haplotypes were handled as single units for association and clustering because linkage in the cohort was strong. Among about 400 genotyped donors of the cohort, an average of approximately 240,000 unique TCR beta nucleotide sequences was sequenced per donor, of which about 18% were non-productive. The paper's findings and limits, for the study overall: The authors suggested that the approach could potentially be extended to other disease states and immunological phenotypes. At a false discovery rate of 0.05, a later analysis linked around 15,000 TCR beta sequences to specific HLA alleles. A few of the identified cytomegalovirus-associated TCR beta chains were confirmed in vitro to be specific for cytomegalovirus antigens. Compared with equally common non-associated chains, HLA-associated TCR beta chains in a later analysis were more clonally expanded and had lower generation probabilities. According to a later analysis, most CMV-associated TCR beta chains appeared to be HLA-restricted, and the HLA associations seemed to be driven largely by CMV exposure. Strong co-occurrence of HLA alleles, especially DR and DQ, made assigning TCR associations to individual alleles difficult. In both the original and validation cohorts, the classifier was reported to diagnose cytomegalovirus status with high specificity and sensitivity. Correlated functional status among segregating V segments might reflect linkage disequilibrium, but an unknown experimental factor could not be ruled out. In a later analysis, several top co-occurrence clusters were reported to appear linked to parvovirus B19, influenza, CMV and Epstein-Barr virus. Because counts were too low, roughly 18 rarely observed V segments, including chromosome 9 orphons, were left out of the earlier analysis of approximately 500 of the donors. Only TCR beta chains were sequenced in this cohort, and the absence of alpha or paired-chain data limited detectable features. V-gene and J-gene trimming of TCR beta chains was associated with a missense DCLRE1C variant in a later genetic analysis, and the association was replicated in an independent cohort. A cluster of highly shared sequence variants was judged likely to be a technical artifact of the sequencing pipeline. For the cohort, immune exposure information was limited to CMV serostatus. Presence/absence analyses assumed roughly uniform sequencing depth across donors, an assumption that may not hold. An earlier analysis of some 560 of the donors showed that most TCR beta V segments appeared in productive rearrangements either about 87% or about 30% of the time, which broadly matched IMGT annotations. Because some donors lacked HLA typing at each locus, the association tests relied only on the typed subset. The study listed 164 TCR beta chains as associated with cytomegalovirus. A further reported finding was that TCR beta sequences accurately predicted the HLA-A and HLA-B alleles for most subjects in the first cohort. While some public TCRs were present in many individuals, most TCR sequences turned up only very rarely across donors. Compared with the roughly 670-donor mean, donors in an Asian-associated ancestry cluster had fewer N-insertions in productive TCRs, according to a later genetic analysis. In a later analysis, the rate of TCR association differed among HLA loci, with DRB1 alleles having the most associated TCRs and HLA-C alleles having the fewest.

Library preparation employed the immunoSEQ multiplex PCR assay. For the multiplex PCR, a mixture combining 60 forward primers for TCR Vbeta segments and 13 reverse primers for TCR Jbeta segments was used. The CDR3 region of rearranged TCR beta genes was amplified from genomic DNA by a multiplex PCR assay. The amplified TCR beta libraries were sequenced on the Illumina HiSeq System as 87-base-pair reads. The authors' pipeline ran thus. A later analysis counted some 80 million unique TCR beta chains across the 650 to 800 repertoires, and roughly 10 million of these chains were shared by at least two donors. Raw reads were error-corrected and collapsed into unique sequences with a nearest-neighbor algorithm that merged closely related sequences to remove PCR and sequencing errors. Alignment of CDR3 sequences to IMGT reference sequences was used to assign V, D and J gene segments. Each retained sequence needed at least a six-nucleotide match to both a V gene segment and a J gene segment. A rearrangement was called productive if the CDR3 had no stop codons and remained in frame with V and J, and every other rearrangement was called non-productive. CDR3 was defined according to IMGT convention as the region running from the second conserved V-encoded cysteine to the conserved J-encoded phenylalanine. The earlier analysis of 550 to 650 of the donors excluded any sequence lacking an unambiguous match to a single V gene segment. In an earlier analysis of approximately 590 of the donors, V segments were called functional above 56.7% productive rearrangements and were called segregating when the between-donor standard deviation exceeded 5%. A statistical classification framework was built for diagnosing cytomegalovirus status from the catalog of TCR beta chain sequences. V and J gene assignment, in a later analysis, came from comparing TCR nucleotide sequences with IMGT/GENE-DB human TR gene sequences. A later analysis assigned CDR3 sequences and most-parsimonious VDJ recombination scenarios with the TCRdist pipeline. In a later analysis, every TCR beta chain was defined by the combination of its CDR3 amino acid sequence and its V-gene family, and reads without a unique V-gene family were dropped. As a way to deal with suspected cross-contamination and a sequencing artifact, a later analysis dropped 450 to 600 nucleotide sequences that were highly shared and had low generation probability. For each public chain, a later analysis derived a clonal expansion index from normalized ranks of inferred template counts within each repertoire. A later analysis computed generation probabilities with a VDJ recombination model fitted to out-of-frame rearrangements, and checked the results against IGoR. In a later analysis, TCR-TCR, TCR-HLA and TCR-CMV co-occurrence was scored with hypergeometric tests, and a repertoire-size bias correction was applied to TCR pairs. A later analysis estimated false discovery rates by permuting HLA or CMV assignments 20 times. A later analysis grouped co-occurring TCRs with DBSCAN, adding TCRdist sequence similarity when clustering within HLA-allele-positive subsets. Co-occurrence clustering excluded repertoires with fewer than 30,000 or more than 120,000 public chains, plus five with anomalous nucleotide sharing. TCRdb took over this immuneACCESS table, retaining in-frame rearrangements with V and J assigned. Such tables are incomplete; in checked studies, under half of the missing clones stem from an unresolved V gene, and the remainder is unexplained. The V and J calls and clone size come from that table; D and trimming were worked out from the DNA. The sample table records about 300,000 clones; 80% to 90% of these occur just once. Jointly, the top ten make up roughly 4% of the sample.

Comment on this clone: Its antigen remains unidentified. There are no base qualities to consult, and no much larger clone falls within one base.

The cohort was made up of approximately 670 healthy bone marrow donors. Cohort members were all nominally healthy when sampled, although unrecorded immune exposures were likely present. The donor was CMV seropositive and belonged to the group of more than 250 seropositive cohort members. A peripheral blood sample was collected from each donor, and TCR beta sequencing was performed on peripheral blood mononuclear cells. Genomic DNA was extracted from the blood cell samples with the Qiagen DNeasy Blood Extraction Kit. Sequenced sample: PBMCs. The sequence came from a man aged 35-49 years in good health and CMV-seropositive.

The bases are TGTGCCAGCAGCTTGGCCACGGGGGTGAACACTGAAGCTTTCTTT. The encoded protein is CASSLATGVNTEAFF. The chain uses TRBV5-5 and TRBJ1-1; TRBD1 is a weak D gene call, 5 bases matching. The germline V gene (reference sequence) specifies SGHKS as CDR1 and YYEKEE as CDR2. From its cysteine to its phenylalanine, the CDR3 spans 15 amino acids. The retained sequence is limited to the CDR3, 45 bases, with the frame set at the first base. V lost 0 bases and J lost 0 bases; the stretch between them is 9 bases long.